The clone carrying this T cell receptor beta chain was seen more than once but under ten times. Antigen: not known. The study reverse transcribed the entire isolated RNA, so it sequenced expressed TCRB transcripts. Measured with immunoSEQ multiplex PCR; TCRdb has only the in-frame clones, and not every one. The sample records about 320,000 clones, around 15% being singletons. The source of the sample is a study of beta chain features in type 1 diabetes. The study, taken as a whole, reports: Still unanswered here is whether HLA type influences TCRB rearrangement.

In germline, CDR1 is SGHNT, CDR2 YYREEE (reference sequence). The CDR3 is 15 amino acids. Unmatched junction bases numbered 9, after V lost 5 bases and J lost 3 bases. The source is a man aged 30 to 45 in good health. The sample consisted of central memory CD4+ T cells from blood. The chain employs TRBV5-4 and TRBJ2-7; 9 positions agree with TRBD1. The CDR3 region is CASRQSGTGYYEQYF. The CDR3 nucleotides read TGTGCCAGCAGGCAGTCCGGGACAGGGTACTACGAGCAGTACTTC.